This entry features one T cell receptor beta chain sequence. Its antigen is as yet unknown. This sample was included in a study of OX40 agonist ivuxolimab in advanced cancers. Study outcomes and limitations: Researchers report that CD8+ T cells had, on average, more expanded clones than CD4+.

The germline gives CDR1 MDHEN, CDR2 SYDVKM. V shed 2 bases and J shed 2 bases, with 13 bases lying between them. This CDR3 is 17 amino acids long. Using immunoSEQ multiplex PCR, the repertoire was profiled, and TCRdb retains in-frame clones only, with some absent. The sample records 55,000 to 60,000 clones, approximately 93% being singletons. Sequenced material: CD4+ or CD8+ T cells sorted from blood, taken in a trial of the OX40 agonist ivuxolimab. This TCR was sampled from an adult with an advanced solid tumor such as melanoma, head and neck, liver or kidney cancer. The V gene is TRBV28, the J gene TRBJ2-6; no clear D. CDR3 nucleotides: TGTGCCAGCAGTTTAAGATACGTGGGGACTGGGGCCAACGTCCTGACTTTC. It specifies CASSLRYVGTGANVLTF.